The T cell receptor (beta chain) under discussion was sequenced for a study of Ad26.COV2.S vaccination and SARS-CoV-2 variants. About the study: In the study, Ad26.COV2.S was injected intramuscularly once, or twice 56 days apart. Study observations and caveats: Using TCR breadth and depth analyses may have led to underestimated total T cell responses. Ad26.COV2.S recipients had broader spike-specific TCRs (P = 0.0014).

Trimming at V came to 5 bases and at J to 6 bases, leaving 9 bases not matched to a gene. Germline CDR1 MNHNY, CDR2 SVGAGI (reference sequence). CDR3 length equals 15 residues. Profiled with immunoSEQ multiplex PCR; TCRdb holds only in-frame clones, not every one. The sample shows around 300,000 clones, 85% to 90% of them seen only once. Treatment described: around 19 received Ad26.COV2.S at low or high dose, single or two shots; 5 received placebo; per-sample allocation not given. The study sampled participants on day 63 after the first vaccine or placebo injection. A Boston adult aged 18-55 years was the donor. As regards this clone: Antigen: not known.

The sequence derives from a person aged 18-65 years who received the Ad26.COV2.S COVID-19 vaccine or a placebo. The sample here was peripheral blood, taken in a trial of Ad26.COV2.S vaccine versus placebo. V is TRBV6-6 and J is TRBJ2-2; 7 bases line up with TRBD1. CDR3 sequence reads: CASSTRQGHAGELFF. The CDR3 coding sequence is TGTGCCAGCAGTACGAGACAGGGCCACGCCGGGGAGCTGTTTTTT.